Each of the 4 T cell receptor beta chains below was sequenced from the same sample in a study of cytomegalovirus exposure and HLA in healthy donors listed by TCRdb under 2017. Library prep was done by the immunoSEQ multiplex PCR assay. Entries here come from immuneACCESS through TCRdb and include only in-frame sequences with V and J called. Some clones fail to appear in such tables; in the studies checked, an unresolved V gene covers under half of the shortfall, and the cause of the remainder is unknown. In this sample the table shows around 61,000 clones, about 92% of which occur a single time. The ten largest clones take up roughly 5.2% of the sample. Sequencing was performed on PBMCs. The receptors here all came from a man between 18 and 35 years old in good health and CMV-seropositive.

The rearrangement links TRBV28 to TRBJ1-2; D possibly corresponds to TRBD1 (5 bases). From germline, CDR1 is MDHEN and CDR2 SYDVKM. Trimming removed 4 bases from V and 8 bases from J, with 14 bases in between. The CDR3 length is 13 residues. The CDR3 loop reads CASSSPGLVGYTF. In DNA, the CDR3 is TGTGCCAGCAGTTCACCAGGGCTGGTCGGCTACACCTTC.

The chain couples TRBV19 to TRBJ1-5; D gene ambiguous. Germline V gene lookup returns CDR1 LNHDA and CDR2 SQIVND (reference sequence). Trimming stripped 6 bases from V and 0 bases from J, with 9 bases between. The CDR3 totals 14 residues. The CDR3 protein is CASRRAYSNQPQHF. In DNA form, the CDR3 reads TGTGCCAGTAGGCGGGCCTATAGCAATCAGCCCCAGCATTTT. Variable domain in full (rest from reference TRBV19 and TRBJ1-5): DGGITQSPKYLFRKEGQNVTLSCEQNLNHDAMYWYRQDPGQGLRLIYYSQIVNDFQKGDIAEGYSVSREKKESFPLTVTSAQKNPTAFYLCASRRAYSNQPQHFGDGTRLSIL.

The CDR3 region is CASNTGNQPQHF. The CDR3, as DNA: TGTGCCAGCAACACAGGCAATCAGCCCCAGCATTTT. V and J are TRBV28 and TRBJ1-5; D ambiguous. In germline, CDR1 is MDHEN, CDR2 SYDVKM. This CDR3 comprises 12 residues. Trimming left V 7 bases short and J 2 bases short, with 6 bases between.

J is TRBJ2-7 and V is TRBV21-1; TRBD2 is taken as the D call from the table, unchecked against the DNA. TRBV21-1 is a known pseudogene. The CDR3 has 15 residues. The CDR3 DNA sequence: TGTGCCAGCAGCAAGGGGAGAAGAGGGTCCCACGAGCAGTACTTC. This codes for CASSKGRRGSHEQYF.